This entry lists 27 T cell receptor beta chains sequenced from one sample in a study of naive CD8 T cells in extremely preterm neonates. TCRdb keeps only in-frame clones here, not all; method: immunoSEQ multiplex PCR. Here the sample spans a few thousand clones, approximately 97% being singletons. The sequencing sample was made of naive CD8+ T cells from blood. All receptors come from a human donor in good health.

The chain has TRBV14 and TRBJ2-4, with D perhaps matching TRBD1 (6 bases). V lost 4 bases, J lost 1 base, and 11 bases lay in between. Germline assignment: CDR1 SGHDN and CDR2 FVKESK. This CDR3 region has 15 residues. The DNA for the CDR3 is TGTGCCAGCAGCCCACAGGGATTCGCCAAAAACATTCAGTACTTC. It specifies CASSPQGFAKNIQYF.

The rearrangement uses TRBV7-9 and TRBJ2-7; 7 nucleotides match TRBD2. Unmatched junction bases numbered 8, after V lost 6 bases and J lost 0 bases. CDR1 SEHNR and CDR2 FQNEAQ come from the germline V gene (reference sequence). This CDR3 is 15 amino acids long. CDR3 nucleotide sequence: TGTGCCAGCAGACCTTGGGGGGGGAGCTCCTACGAGCAGTACGTC. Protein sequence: CASRPWGGSSYEQYV.

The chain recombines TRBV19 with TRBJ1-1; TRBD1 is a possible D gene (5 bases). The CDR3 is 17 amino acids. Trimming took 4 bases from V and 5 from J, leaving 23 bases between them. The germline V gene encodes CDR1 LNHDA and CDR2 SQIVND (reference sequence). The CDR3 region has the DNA TGTGCCAGTAGTAGCTGGGGCGGGGCGAGTGTTGAGACTGAAGCTTTCTTT. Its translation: CASSSWGGASVETEAFF.

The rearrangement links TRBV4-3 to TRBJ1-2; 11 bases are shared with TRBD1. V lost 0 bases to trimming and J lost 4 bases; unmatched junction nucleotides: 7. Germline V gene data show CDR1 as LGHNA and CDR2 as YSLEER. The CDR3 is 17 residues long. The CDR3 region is CASSQDYGTGGSYGYTF. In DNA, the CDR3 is TGCGCCAGCAGCCAAGATTACGGGACAGGGGGTAGCTATGGCTACACCTTC.

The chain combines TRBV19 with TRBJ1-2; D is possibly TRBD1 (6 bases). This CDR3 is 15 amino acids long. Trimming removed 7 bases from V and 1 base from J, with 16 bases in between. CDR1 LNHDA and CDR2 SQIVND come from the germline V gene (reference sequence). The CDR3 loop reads CASTPDSQVNYGYTF. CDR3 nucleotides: TGTGCCAGTACCCCGGACAGTCAGGTTAACTATGGCTACACCTTC.

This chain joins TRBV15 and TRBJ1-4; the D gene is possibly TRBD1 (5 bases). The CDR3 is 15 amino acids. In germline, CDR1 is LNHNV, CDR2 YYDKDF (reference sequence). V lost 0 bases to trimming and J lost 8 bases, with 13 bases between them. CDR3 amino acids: CATSREIQDTEKLFF. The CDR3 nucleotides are TGTGCCACCAGCAGAGAGATCCAGGACACCGAAAAACTGTTTTTT.

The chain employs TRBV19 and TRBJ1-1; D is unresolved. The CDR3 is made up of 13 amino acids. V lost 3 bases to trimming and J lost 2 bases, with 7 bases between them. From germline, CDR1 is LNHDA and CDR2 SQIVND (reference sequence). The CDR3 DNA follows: TGTGCCAGTAGTATTCGGGATAACACTGAAGCTTTCTTT. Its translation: CASSIRDNTEAFF.

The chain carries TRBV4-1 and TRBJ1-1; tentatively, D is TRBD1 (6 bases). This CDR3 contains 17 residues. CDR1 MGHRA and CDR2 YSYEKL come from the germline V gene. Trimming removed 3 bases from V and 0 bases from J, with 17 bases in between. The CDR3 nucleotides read TGCGCCAGCAGCCACCATCCAACCGGGACAATGAACACTGAAGCTTTCTTT. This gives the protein CASSHHPTGTMNTEAFF.

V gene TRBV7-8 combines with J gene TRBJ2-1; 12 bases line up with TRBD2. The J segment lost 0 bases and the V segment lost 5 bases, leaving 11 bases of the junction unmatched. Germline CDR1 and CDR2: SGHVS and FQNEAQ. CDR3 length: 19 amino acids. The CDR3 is CASSRRLAGAESSYNEQFF. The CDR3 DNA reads TGTGCCAGCAGCCGACGACTAGCGGGGGCCGAAAGCTCCTACAATGAGCAGTTCTTC. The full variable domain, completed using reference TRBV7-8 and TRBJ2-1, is GAGVSQSPRYKVAKRGQDVALRCDPISGHVSLFWYQQALGQGPEFLTYFQNEAQLDKSGLPSDRFFAERPEGSVSTLKIQRTQQEDSAVYLCASSRRLAGAESSYNEQFFGPGTRLTVL.

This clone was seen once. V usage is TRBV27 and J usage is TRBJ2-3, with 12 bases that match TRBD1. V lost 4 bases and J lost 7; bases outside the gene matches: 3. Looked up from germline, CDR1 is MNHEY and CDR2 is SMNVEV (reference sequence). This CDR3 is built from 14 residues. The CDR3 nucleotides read TGTGCCAGCAGTTGGGGACAGGGGGCGAATACGCAGTATTTT. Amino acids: CASSWGQGANTQYF.

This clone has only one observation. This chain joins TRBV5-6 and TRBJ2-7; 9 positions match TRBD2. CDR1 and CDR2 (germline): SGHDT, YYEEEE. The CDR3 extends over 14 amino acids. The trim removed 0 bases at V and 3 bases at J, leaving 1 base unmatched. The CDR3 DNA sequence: TGTGCCAGCAGCTTGGGACTAGCGGACTACGAGCAGTACTTC. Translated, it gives CASSLGLADYEQYF.

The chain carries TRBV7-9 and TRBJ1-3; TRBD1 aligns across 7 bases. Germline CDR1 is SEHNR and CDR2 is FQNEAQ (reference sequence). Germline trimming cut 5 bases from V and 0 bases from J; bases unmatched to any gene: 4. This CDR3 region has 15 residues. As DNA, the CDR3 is TGTGCCAGCAGCATAACAGGGGCCTCTGGAAACACCATATATTTT. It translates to CASSITGASGNTIYF.

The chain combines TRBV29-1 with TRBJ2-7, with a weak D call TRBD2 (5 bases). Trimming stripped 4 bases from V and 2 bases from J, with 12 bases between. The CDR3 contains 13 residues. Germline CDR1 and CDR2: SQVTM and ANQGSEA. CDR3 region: CSVVGLDTYEQYF. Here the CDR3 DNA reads TGCAGCGTTGTAGGACTTGACACCTACGAGCAGTACTTC.

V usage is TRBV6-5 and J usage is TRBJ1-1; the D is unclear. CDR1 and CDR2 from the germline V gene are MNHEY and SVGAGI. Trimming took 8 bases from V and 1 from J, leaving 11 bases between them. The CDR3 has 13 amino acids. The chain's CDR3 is CASGPAGNTEAFF. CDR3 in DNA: TGTGCCAGCGGCCCCGCGGGGAACACTGAAGCTTTCTTT.

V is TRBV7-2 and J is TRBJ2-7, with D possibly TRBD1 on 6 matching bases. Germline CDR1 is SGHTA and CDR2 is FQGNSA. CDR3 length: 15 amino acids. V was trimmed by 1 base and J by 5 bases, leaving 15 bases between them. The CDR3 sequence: CASSLVGAPNHEQYF. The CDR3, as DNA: TGTGCCAGCAGCTTAGTGGGGGCCCCGAACCACGAGCAGTACTTC.

CDR3 coding DNA: TGCGCCAGCAGCCGCTTGACAGGCGTCGAACTATTCTCTGGGGCCAACGTCCTGACTTTC. Its translation: CASSRLTGVELFSGANVLTF. The chain carries TRBV4-3 and TRBJ2-6; maybe TRBD1 (6 bases). V lost 4 bases, J lost 0 bases, and 22 bases lay in between. The CDR3 is 20 residues long. Germline values: CDR1 LGHNA, CDR2 YSLEER.

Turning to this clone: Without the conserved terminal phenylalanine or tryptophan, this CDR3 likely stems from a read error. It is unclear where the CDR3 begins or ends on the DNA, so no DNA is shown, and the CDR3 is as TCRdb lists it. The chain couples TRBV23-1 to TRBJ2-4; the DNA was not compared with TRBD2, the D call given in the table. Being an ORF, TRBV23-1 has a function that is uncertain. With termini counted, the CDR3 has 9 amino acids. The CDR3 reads CASIVGGGV.

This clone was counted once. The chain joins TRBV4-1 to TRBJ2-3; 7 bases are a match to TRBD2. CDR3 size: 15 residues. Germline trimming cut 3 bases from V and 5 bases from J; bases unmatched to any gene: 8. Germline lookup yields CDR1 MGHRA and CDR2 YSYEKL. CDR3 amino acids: CASSQAGEGRDTQYF. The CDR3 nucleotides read TGCGCCAGCAGCCAGGCGGGAGAGGGGAGAGATACGCAGTATTTT.

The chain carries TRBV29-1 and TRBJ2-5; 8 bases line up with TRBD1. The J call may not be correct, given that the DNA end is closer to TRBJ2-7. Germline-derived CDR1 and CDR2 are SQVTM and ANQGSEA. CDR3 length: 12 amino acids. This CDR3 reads CSCRGLSYEQYF. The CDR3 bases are TGCAGCTGCAGGGGGCTCTCCTACGAGCAGTACTTC.

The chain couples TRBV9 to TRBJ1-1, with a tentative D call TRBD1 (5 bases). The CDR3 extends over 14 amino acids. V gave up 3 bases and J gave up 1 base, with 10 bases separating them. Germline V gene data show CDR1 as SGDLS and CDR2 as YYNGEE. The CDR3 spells CASSEWGGNTEAFF. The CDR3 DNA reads TGTGCCAGCAGCGAGTGGGGCGGGAACACTGAAGCTTTCTTT.

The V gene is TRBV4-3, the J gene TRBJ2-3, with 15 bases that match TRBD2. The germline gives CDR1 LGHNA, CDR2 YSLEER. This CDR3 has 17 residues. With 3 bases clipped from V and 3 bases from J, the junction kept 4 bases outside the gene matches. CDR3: CASSQAGTSGGTDTQYF. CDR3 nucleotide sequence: TGCGCCAGCAGCCAGGCTGGGACTAGCGGGGGGACAGATACGCAGTATTTT.

CDR3 DNA: TGTGCCAGCAGCTTAGTCTTGAACACTGAAGCTTTCTTT. This sequence encodes CASSLVLNTEAFF. The V and J genes are TRBV7-9 and TRBJ1-1; no definite D call. CDR3 length: 13 amino acids. V lost 1 base and J lost 0, with 3 bases in between. Germline CDR1 is SEHNR and CDR2 is FQNEAQ (reference sequence).

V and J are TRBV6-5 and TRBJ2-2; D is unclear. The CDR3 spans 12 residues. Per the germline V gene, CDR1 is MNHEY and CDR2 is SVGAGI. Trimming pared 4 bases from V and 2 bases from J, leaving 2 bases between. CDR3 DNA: TGTGCCAGCAGTTCAAACACCGGGGAGCTGTTTTTT. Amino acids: CASSSNTGELFF.

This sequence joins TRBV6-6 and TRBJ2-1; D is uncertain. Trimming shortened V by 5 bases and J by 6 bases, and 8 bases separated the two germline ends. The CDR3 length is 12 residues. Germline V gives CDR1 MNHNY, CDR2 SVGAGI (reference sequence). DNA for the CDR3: TGTGCCAGCAGTCATACTCTCAATGAGCAGTTCTTC. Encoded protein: CASSHTLNEQFF.

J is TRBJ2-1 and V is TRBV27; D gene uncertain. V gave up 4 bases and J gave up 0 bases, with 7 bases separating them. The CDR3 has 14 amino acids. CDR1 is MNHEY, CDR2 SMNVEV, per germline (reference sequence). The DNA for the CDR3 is TGTGCCAGCAGTTCGGGTTTCTCCTACAATGAGCAGTTCTTC. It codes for CASSSGFSYNEQFF.

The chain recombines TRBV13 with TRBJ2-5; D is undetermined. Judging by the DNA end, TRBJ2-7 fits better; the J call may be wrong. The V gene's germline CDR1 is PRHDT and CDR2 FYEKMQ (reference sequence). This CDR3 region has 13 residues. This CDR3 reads CASSPRPGGEQYF. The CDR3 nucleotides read TGTGCCAGCAGCCCTCGCCCCGGCGGCGAGCAGTACTTC.

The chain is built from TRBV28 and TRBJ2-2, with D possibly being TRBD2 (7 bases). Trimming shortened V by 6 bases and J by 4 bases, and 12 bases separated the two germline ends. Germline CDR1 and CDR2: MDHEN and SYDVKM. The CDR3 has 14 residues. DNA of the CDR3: TGTGCCAGCAGCCTTAGGGGGGGCACCGGGGAGCTGTTTTTT. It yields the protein CASSLRGGTGELFF.